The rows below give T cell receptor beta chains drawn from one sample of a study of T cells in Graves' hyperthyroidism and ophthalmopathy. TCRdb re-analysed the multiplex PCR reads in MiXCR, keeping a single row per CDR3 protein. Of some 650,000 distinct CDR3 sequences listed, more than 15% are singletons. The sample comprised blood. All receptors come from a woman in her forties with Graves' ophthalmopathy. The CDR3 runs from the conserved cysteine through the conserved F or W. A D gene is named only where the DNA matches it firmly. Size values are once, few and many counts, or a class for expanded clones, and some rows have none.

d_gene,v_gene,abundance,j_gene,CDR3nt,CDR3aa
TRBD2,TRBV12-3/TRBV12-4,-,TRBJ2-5,TGTGCCAGCAGTTTTTACGGGACTAGTCATGATCCAATCCAAGAGACCCAGTACTTC,CASSFYGTSHDPIQETQYF
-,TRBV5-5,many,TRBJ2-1,TGTGCCAGCAGCTTGGAGTTAGGGAGCTCCTACAATGAGCAGTTCTTC,CASSLELGSSYNEQFF
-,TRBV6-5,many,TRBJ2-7,TGTGCCAGCAGTTACCAAGTGGGGAGTTCTCGGGGGCAGTACTTC,CASSYQVGSSRGQYF
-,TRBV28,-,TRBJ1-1,TGTGCCAGTAAGAATCACAACGGTTACAACACTGAAGCTTTCTTT,CASKNHNGYNTEAFF
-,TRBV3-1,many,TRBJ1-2,TGTGCCAGCAGCCAAGATTGGGGGTTTGGCTACACCTTC,CASSQDWGFGYTF
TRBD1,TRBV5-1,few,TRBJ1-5,TGCGCCAGCAGCCAGGGACAGGATCAGCCCCAACATTTT,CASSQGQDQPQHF
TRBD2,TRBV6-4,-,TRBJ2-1,TGTGCCAGCAGCATAGCGGGGAACAATGAGCAGTTCTTC,CASSIAGNNEQFF
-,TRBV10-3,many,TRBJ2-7,TGTGCCATCAGTGAGTCTTACCTACAGGCGTCCTACGAGCAGTACTTC,CAISESYLQASYEQYF
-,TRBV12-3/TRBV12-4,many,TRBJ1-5,TGTGCCAGCAGTTTATCGACAGTTAATCAGCCCCAGCATTTT,CASSLSTVNQPQHF
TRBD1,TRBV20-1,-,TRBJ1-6,TGCAGTGCTAGGACCTCAGGACAGGGGTTTAATCCCCTCCACTTT,CSARTSGQGFNPLHF
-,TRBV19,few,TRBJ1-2,TGTGCCAGTACCCGCGGGGGCGATGGCTACACCTTC,CASTRGGDGYTF
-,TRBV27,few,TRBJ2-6,TGTGCCAGCAGTTTATCAGATGGTTGGCACTCTGGGGCCAACGTCCTGACTTTC,CASSLSDGWHSGANVLTF
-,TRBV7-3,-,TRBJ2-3,TGTGCCAGCAGCCAGGGGGGGTCAAGCACAGATACGCAGTATTTT,CASSQGGSSTDTQYF
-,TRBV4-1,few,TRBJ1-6,TGCGCCAGCAGCCAAGTTGGCGGTTGGAATTCACCCCTCCACTTT,CASSQVGGWNSPLHF
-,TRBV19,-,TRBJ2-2,TGTGCCAGTAAGGGGCAGGCCCTGGTATACACCGGGGAGCTGTTTTTT,CASKGQALVYTGELFF
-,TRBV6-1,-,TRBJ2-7,TGTGCCAGCAGTGAAGAGGGAGTCGGGTACGAGCAGTACTTC,CASSEEGVGYEQYF
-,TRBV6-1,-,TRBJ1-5,TGTGCCAGCAGTGAACTTGCAGGCGGTCAGCCCCAGCATTTT,CASSELAGGQPQHF
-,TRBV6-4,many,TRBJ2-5,TGTGCCAGCAGTGACTCTCCGGGACAAAAAGAGACCCAGTACTTC,CASSDSPGQKETQYF
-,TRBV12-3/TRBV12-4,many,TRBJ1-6,TGTGCCAGCAGAGAGGGAGGATTAGGTTCACCCCTCCACTTT,CASREGGLGSPLHF
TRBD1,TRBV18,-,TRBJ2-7,TGTGCCAGCTCATTCCTGGGACAGGGTAGCGACGAGCAGTACTTC,CASSFLGQGSDEQYF
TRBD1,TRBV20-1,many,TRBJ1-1,TGCAGTGCTAGGGGGTTAGTGGGACAGGGGTCAGCTTTCTTT,CSARGLVGQGSAFF
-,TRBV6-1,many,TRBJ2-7,TGTGCCAGCAGTCACGCTCGTCGGACTTCCCTCTCCTACGAGCAGTACTTC,CASSHARRTSLSYEQYF
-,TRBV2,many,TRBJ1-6,TGTGCCAGCAGTGGGGGGCTCCCCTATAATTCACCCCTCCACTTT,CASSGGLPYNSPLHF
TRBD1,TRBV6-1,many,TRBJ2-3,TGTGCCAGCGAACAGGGGGATACGCAGTATTTT,CASEQGDTQYF
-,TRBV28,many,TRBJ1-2,TGTGCCAGCAACTTTATGGCAGGGCTTTATGGCTACACCTTC,CASNFMAGLYGYTF
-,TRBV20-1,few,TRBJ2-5,TGCAGTGCTACCGAACCGAGGGGGACAATTCATCAAGAGACCCAGTACTTC,CSATEPRGTIHQETQYF
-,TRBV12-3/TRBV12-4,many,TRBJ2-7,TGTGCCAGCAGTTTCAGCGCCGTCTACGAGCAGTACTTC,CASSFSAVYEQYF
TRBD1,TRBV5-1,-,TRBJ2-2,TGCGCCAGCAGCCCGAGGACAGGGGGCACCGGGGAGCTGTTTTTT,CASSPRTGGTGELFF
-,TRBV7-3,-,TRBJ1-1,TGTGCCAGCAGCTTAGGCGCGAACATGAACACTGAAGCTTTCTTT,CASSLGANMNTEAFF
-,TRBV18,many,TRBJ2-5,TGTGCCAGCTCACCAGGAACAGGCGAACGGGAGACCCAGTACTTC,CASSPGTGERETQYF
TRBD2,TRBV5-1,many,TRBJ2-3,TGCGCCAGCAGCTTGCAGGGCGGGGGATCAACAGATACGCAGTATTTT,CASSLQGGGSTDTQYF